This TCR beta chain was captured in a study of regulatory T cells in long-lasting Graves disease. Points from the study as a whole: The study found TRBV28, TRBJ1-2 and TRBJ2-5 favored in persistent disease. The TCR repertoire of persistent Graves' patients was less diverse than that of newly diagnosed ones. The study examined only peripheral blood, not thyroid tissue.

As for time point: persistent/refractory GD, antithyroid drugs over 5 years with positive TRAb. PBMC RNA was the source of the TCR library. Turning to this clonotype: What it binds is unknown.

The V end was cut by 1 base, the J end by 7 bases, with 8 bases between. There are 13 residues in the CDR3. The germline gives CDR1 SEHNR, CDR2 FQNEAQ (reference sequence). Researchers made TCR beta libraries by using iRepertoire HTBI primers and running Arm-PCR on CDR3 regions. MiXCR, applied by TCRdb to the multiplex PCR reads, yields one record per CDR3 protein. The sample records 600,000 to 800,000 distinct CDR3 sequences, 25% to 35% being singletons. J is TRBJ1-5 and V is TRBV7-9; weak D call: TRBD1 (5 bases). The starting material was peripheral blood mononuclear cells (PBMCs), obtained when the disease was refractory, from a patient treated with antithyroid drugs. This receptor was taken from a female donor with Graves disease. CDR3 residues: CASSLEGEQPQHF. DNA for the CDR3: TGTGCCAGCAGCTTAGAAGGGGAGCAGCCCCAGCATTTT.